A selection of T cell receptor beta chains follows, all from one sample in a study of neurological immune-mediated disorders. TCRdb used MiXCR to reprocess the 5' RACE reads, holding one entry per CDR3 protein. Seen here are more than 13,000 distinct CDR3 sequences, under 8% observed once, and the top ten hold approximately 24%. What was sequenced was CD8+ T cells from blood. Every receptor here comes from a woman in her thirties or forties in good health. Both conserved end residues are part of each CDR3. The D gene is left open where the match is weak. For some rows the clone size is stated as once, few or many, or as a class when expanded; others skip it.

TRBJ1-1 TRBV20-1 many - 16 TGCAGTGCTCTAGTTATAGGGGGGACGTTGAACACTGAAGCTTTCTTT CSALVIGGTLNTEAFF
TRBJ1-5 TRBV20-1 many - 14 TGCAGTGCTAGAGGTATCCGAAGCAATCAGCCCCAGCATTTT CSARGIRSNQPQHF
TRBJ2-1 TRBV4-1 once - 13 TGCGCCAGCAGCCAAGGCTACTTTAATGAGCAGTTCTTC CASSQGYFNEQFF
TRBJ1-1 TRBV6-5 many TRBD1 17 TGTGCCAGCAGTTACTCCTTGCCCTCAGGGGGCGCCCCTGAAGCTTTCTTT CASSYSLPSGGAPEAFF
TRBJ1-1 TRBV12-3/TRBV12-4 - - 15 TGTGCCAGCAACCCATACGCTCAGACAAACACTGAAGCTTTCTTT CASNPYAQTNTEAFF
TRBJ2-1 TRBV10-1 many TRBD2 16 TGCGCCAGCAGTGACCCGTCTAGCGGGATCTACAATGAGCAGTTCTTC CASSDPSSGIYNEQFF
TRBJ2-1 TRBV5-1 many - 14 TGCGCCAGCAGCTTCTCTACCAGTAGGAATGAGCAGTTCTTC CASSFSTSRNEQFF
TRBJ2-3 TRBV20-1 many TRBD2 15 TGCAGTGCTGACGGGGGGGATCCCCCCACAGATACGCAGTATTTT CSADGGDPPTDTQYF
TRBJ1-5 TRBV3-1 many - 13 TGTGCCAGCAGTTTCGACGGGGGTCAGCCCCAGCATTTT CASSFDGGQPQHF
TRBJ2-2 TRBV4-2 many - 16 TGTGCCAGCAGCCTTCCGTGGTCTTTGAACACCGGGGAGCTGTTTTTT CASSLPWSLNTGELFF
TRBJ1-6 TRBV12-3/TRBV12-4 many - 13 TGTGCCAGCAGTTTAGCGCCCCGAGGGCCCCTCCACTTT CASSLAPRGPLHF
TRBJ1-2 TRBV29-1 many - 12 TGCAGCGTCCCGATTGGTGGATATGGCTACACCTTC CSVPIGGYGYTF
TRBJ2-1 TRBV5-1 many TRBD1 14 TGCGCCAGCAGCTTGGGACAGGGTGTCGATGAGCAGTTCTTC CASSLGQGVDEQFF
TRBJ2-5 TRBV12-3/TRBV12-4 many - 17 TGTGCCAGCAGTTTAGCCGGCGGGATTAAGCCGCGGGAGACCCAGTACTTC CASSLAGGIKPRETQYF
TRBJ1-1 TRBV14 medium-sized - 12 TGTGCCAGCAGCCTAGGCGTTCTTGAAGCTTTCTTT CASSLGVLEAFF
TRBJ2-7 TRBV30 - - 14 TGTGCCTGGAGTGTAGGCAGGGAGGACTACGAGCAGTACTTC CAWSVGREDYEQYF
TRBJ1-2 TRBV6-5 many TRBD1 15 TGTGCCAGCAGTCCGATGACCGGGACAGCGTATGGCTACACCTTC CASSPMTGTAYGYTF
TRBJ2-7 TRBV28 many - 14 TGTGCCAGCCAATTAGGGGGAACCTCCTACGAGCAGTACTTC CASQLGGTSYEQYF
TRBJ2-3 TRBV2 many - 12 TGTGCCAGCAGCCTAACGGGAGATACGCAGTATTTT CASSLTGDTQYF
TRBJ1-6 TRBV7-6 many - 13 TGTGCCAGCAGCCGAGCTATCTATTCACCCCTCCACTTT CASSRAIYSPLHF
TRBJ2-3 TRBV7-9 many - 12 TGTGCCAGCAGCTTAGGCCTAGAGACGCAGTATTTT CASSLGLETQYF
TRBJ2-1 TRBV12-3/TRBV12-4 many TRBD2 13 TGTGCCAGCAGTCCTAGCGGGAGCTATGAGCAGTTCTTC CASSPSGSYEQFF
TRBJ2-3 TRBV10-2 many - 15 TGCGCCAGCAGTGAACCTAGGGTTTCCGCAGATACGCAGTATTTT CASSEPRVSADTQYF
TRBJ2-7 TRBV9 many - 13 TGTGCCAGCAGCGTAGAGGGGTTCAGCGAGCAGTACTTC CASSVEGFSEQYF
TRBJ2-2 TRBV2 many - 15 TGTGCCTCGCTCAGCAGGTTCGCGAACACCGGGGAGCTGTTTTTT CASLSRFANTGELFF